The clone carrying this T cell receptor (beta chain) showed up just once. No antigen is known for it. Indicated treatment: oral pan-JAK inhibitor, 5-10 mg twice daily. CDR3 length: 12 residues. Germline-derived CDR1 and CDR2 are MGHDK and SYGVNS. Trimming took 5 bases from V and 6 from J; bases not matched to a gene: 3. Investigators isolated RNA and reverse transcribed it into cDNA to act as the sequencing template. Method: immunoSEQ multiplex PCR; TCRdb's copy keeps in-frame clones and lacks some. The repertoire holds some 200,000 clones, with 58% as singletons. This specimen belongs to a study of CD8+ T cells in alopecia areata. Background on the study: At a dose of 5 to 10 mg twice daily, oral tofacitinib was given to treated patients.

Study outcomes and limitations: Normal scalp had lower clonality than lesional scalp, with alopecia totalis/universalis lesions showing this most strongly.

The chain carries TRBV25-1 and TRBJ1-2, with TRBD1 matching over 7 bases. The receptor's source is a human donor with alopecia areata. Material: CD4+ T cells sorted from blood, obtained at week 24, from a patient treated with tofacitinib. CDR3 region: CASSRQGDGYTF. The CDR3 bases are TGTGCCAGCAGTCGACAGGGTGATGGCTACACCTTC.